Below, 4 T cell receptor beta chains from the same sample are listed, as sequenced in a study of CD8+CD57+ T cells in acquired aplastic anemia listed by TCRdb under 2018. Reads for this sample came from an Illumina HiSeq 2000. Profiling of TCR beta VDJ combinations and CDR3 sequences used genomic DNA as the template. TCRdb took the public reads, trimmed them with fastp at Q25, ran MiXCR for clone calling and kept in-frame beta chains. Rows are combined by CDR3 protein, so each entry shows the most common genes and DNA. Here the sample has about 160,000 distinct CDR3 sequences; about half occur a single time. 3.2% of the sample is in the top ten clones. The patients picked for sequencing were ones in whom flow cytometry had shown an expansion of CD8+CD57+ cells. Sequenced sample: sorted CD4+, CD8+, or CD8+CD57+ T cells (not recorded which) from PBMCs. These receptors came from a human donor with aplastic anemia.

This clonotype was seen many times. This chain uses TRBV13 with TRBJ2-3, with D possibly matching TRBD2 (6 bases). Trimming took off 1 base at V and 4 bases at J, with 12 bases between the two ends. CDR1 is PRHDT and CDR2 is FYEKMQ in the germline V gene (reference sequence). The CDR3 has 15 amino acids. The CDR3 protein is CASSLDRRGSDTQYF. The CDR3 DNA reads TGTGCCAGCAGCTTAGACCGGAGGGGATCAGATACGCAGTATTTT.

This clonotype was picked up many times. This could be a read error, since a much larger clone is one nucleotide away. The chain joins TRBV7-2 to TRBJ2-5, with TRBD2 identical over 10 bases. CDR3 length: 17 amino acids. Germline V CDR1 and CDR2: SGHTA, FQGNSA. After removal of 5 bases from V and 7 bases from J, the junction contained 16 bases not matched to a gene. The CDR3 DNA reads TGTGCCAGCAGCCGTATTAGCGGGAGGATGACCGGGGGGACCCAGTACTTC. It yields the protein CASSRISGRMTGGTQYF.

Many counts were recorded for this clonotype. The chain employs TRBV6-1 and TRBJ1-2; no clear D. The CDR3 totals 13 residues. Per germline, CDR1 MNHNS and CDR2 SASEGT. V lost 6 bases and J 4 bases, leaving 12 bases between the germline ends. CDR3 coding DNA: TGTGCCAGCAGAAACGTCGGATCCTATGGCTACACCTTC. Amino acids: CASRNVGSYGYTF.

This clonotype has only a few counts. The chain joins TRBV18 to TRBJ1-3; perhaps TRBD1 as D (6 bases). CDR3 length: 16 amino acids. Germline loops: CDR1 KGHSH, CDR2 LQKENI. With 3 bases removed from V and 0 bases from J, the gap between germline ends came to 12 bases. CDR3 loop: CASSPNTGSSGNTIYF. The DNA for the CDR3 is TGTGCCAGCTCACCGAATACAGGGAGCTCTGGAAACACCATATATTTT.